The following is a TCR beta chain sequence with its context. This record belongs to a study of technical replicates of blood from a handful of donors. Per germline, CDR1 SGHTA and CDR2 FQGNSA. This CDR3 is built from 16 residues. V lost 5 bases and J lost 1; bases outside the gene matches: 6. Assay used: immunoSEQ multiplex PCR; TCRdb lists only in-frame clones, some missing. The sample lists around 50,000 clones; about 95% were seen once. Sequencing was performed on T cells isolated from PBMCs. This rearrangement joins TRBV7-2 to TRBJ2-3; TRBD1 agrees at 10 bases. The receptor comes from a human donor in good health. CDR3 protein: CASSPRTGGRTDTQYF. The CDR3 DNA is TGTGCCAGCAGCCCTAGGACAGGGGGACGCACAGATACGCAGTATTTT.